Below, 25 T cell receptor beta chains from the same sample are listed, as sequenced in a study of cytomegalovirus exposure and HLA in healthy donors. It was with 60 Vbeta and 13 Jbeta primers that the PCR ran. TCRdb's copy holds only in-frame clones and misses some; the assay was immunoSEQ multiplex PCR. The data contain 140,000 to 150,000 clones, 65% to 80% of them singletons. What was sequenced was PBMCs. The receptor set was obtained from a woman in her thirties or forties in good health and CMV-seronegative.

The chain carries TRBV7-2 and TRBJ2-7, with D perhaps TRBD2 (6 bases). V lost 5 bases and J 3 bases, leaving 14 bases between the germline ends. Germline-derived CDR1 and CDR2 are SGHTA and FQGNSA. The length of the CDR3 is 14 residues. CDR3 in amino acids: CASSPMGLNYEQYF. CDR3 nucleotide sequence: TGTGCCAGCAGCCCCATGGGACTGAACTACGAGCAGTACTTC. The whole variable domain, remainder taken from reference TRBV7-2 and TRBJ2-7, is GAGVSQSPSNKVTEKGKDVELRCDPISGHTALYWYRQSLGQGLEFLIYFQGNSAPDKSGLPSDRFSAERTGGSVSTLTIQRTQQEDSAVYLCASSPMGLNYEQYFGPGTRLTVT.

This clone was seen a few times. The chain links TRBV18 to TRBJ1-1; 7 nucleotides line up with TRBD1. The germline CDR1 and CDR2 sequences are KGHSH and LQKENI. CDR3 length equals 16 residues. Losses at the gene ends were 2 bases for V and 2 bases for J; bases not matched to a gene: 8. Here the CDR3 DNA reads TGTGCCAGCTCACCAGAGGCGGGACAGATAAACACTGAAGCTTTCTTT. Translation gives CASSPEAGQINTEAFF.

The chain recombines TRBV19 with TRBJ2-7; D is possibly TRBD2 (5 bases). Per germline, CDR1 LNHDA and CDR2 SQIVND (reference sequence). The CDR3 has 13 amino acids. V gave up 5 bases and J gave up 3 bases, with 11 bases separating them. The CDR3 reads CASSSDSNYEQYF. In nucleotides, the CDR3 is TGTGCCAGTAGTTCGGACTCTAACTACGAGCAGTACTTC.

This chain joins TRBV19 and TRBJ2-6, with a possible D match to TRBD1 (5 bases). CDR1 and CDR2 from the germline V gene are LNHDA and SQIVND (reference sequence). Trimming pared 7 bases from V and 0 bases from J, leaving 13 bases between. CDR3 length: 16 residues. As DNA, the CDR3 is TGTGCCAGTACCCCGACAGTCCTCTCTGGGGCCAACGTCCTGACTTTC. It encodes CASTPTVLSGANVLTF.

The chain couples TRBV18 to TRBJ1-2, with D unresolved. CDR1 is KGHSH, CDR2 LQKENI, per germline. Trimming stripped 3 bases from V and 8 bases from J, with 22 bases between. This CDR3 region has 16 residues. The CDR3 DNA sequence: TGTGCCAGCTCACCGCTCAGAACCCATCCCCGGAGCGGCTACACCTTC. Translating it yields CASSPLRTHPRSGYTF. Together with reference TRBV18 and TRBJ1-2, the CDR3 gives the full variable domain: NAGVMQNPRHLVRRRGQEARLRCSPMKGHSHVYWYRQLPEEGLKFMVYLQKENIIDESGMPKERFSAEFPKEGPSILRIQQVVRGDSAAYFCASSPLRTHPRSGYTFGSGTRLTVV.

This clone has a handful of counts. The CDR3 reads CASSPGTGYGYTF. DNA for the CDR3: TGTGCCAGCAGTCCCGGGACAGGGTATGGCTACACCTTC. This sequence joins TRBV27 and TRBJ1-2; TRBD1 matches 9 bases. The trim removed 5 bases at V and 5 bases at J, leaving 3 bases unmatched. Germline V gene data show CDR1 as MNHEY and CDR2 as SMNVEV (reference sequence). The CDR3 contains 13 residues.

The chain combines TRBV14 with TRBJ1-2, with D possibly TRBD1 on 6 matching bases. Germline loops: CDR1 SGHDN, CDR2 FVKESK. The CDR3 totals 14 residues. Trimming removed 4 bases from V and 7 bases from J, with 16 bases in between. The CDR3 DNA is TGTGCCAGCAGCCGTATGACAGGAGCAATTGGCTACACCTTC. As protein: CASSRMTGAIGYTF.

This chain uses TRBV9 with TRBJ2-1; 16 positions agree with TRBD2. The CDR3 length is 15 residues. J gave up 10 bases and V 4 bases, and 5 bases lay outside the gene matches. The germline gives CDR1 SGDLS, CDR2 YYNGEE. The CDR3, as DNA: TGTGCCAGCAGCTCGGGACTAGCGGGAGGGGAGGAGCAGTTCTTC. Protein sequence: CASSSGLAGGEEQFF.

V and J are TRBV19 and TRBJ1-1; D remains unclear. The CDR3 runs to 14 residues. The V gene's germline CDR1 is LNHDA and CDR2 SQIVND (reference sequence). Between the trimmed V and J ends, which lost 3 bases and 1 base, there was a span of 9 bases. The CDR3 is CASSIFTGNTEAFF. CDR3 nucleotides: TGTGCCAGTAGTATCTTCACGGGGAACACTGAAGCTTTCTTT. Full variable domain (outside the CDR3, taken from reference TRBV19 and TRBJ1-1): DGGITQSPKYLFRKEGQNVTLSCEQNLNHDAMYWYRQDPGQGLRLIYYSQIVNDFQKGDIAEGYSVSREKKESFPLTVTSAQKNPTAFYLCASSIFTGNTEAFFGQGTRLTVV.

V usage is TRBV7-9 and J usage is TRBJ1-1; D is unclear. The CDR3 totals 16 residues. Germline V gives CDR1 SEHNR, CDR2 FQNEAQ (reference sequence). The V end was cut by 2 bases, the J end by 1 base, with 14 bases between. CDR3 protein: CASSLQPGSQNTEAFF. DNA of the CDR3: TGTGCCAGCAGCTTACAACCGGGATCCCAGAACACTGAAGCTTTCTTT.

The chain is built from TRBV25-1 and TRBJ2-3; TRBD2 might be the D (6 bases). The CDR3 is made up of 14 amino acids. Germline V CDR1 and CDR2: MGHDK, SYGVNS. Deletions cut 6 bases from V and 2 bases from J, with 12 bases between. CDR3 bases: TGTGCCAGCAGCGCGGGACGGGACACAGATACGCAGTATTTT. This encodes CASSAGRDTDTQYF.

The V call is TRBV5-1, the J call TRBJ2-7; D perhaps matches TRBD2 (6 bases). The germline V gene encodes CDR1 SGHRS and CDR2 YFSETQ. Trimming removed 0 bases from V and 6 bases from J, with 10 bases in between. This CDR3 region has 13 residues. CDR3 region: CASSLAPGSEQYF. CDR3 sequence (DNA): TGCGCCAGCAGCTTGGCGCCCGGGAGCGAGCAGTACTTC.

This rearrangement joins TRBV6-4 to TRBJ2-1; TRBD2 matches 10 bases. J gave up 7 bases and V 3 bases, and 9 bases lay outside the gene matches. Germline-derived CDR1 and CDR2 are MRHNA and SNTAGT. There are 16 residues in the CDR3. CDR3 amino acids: CASSDRGTSAGNEQFF. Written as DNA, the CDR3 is TGTGCCAGCAGTGATCGGGGGACTAGCGCGGGGAATGAGCAGTTCTTC.

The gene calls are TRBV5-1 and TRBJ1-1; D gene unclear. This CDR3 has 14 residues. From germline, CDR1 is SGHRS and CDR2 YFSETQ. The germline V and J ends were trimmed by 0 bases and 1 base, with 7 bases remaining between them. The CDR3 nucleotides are TGCGCCAGCAGCTTGGCCGGGGAGAACACTGAAGCTTTCTTT. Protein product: CASSLAGENTEAFF. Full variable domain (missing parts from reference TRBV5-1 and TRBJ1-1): KAGVTQTPRYLIKTRGQQVTLSCSPISGHRSVSWYQQTPGQGLQFLFEYFSETQRNKGNFPGRFSGRQFSNSRSEMNVSTLELGDSALYLCASSLAGENTEAFFGQGTRLTVV.

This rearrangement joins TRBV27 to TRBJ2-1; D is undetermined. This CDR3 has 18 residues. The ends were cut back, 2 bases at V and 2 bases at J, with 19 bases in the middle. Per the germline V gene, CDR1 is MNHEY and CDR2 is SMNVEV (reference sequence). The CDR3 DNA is TGTGCCAGCAGTTTAGGTGGTGTGAGTTCGATAACCTACAATGAGCAGTTCTTC. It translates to CASSLGGVSSITYNEQFF.

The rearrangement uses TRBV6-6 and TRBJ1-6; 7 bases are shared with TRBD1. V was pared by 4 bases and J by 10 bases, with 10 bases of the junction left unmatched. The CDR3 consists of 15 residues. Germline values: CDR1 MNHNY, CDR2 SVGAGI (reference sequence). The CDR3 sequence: CASSSSQGKDSPLHF. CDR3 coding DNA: TGTGCCAGCAGTTCGTCACAGGGGAAAGACTCACCCCTCCACTTT.

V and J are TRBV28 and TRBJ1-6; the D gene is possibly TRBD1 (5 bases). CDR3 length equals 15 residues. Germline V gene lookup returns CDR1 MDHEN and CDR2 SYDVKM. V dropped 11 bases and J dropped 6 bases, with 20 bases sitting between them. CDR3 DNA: TGTGCCGCCCGAAAGGGGCGGCATGGTAATTCACCCCTCCACTTT. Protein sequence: CAARKGRHGNSPLHF.

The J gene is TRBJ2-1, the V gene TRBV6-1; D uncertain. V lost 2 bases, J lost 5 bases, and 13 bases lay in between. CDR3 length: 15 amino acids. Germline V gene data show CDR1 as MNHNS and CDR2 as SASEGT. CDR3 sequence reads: CASSELEAWHNEQFF. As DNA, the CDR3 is TGTGCCAGCAGTGAACTTGAGGCGTGGCACAATGAGCAGTTCTTC.

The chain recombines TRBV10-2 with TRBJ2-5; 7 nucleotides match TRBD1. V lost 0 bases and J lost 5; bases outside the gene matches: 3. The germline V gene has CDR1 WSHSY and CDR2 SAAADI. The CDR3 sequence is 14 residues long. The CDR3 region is CASSESTGPETQYF. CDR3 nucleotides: TGCGCCAGCAGTGAGTCGACAGGGCCGGAGACCCAGTACTTC.

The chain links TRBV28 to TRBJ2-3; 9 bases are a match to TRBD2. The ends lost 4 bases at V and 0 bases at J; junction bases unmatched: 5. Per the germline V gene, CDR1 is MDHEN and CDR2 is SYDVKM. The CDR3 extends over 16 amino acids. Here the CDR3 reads CASSSLAGASTDTQYF. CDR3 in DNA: TGTGCCAGCAGTTCCTTAGCGGGGGCCAGCACAGATACGCAGTATTTT.

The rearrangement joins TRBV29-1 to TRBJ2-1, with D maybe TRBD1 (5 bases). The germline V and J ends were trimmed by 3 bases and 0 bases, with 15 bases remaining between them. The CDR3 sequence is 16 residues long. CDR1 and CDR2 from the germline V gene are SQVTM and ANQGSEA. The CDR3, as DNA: TGCAGCGTTGATGGGGCACCGTTTAGCTCCTACAATGAGCAGTTCTTC. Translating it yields CSVDGAPFSSYNEQFF.

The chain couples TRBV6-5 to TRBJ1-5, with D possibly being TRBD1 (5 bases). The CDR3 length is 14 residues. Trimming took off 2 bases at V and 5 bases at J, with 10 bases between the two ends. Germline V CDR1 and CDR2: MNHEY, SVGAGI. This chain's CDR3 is CASSYRQGYQPQHF. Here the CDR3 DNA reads TGTGCCAGCAGTTACAGGCAGGGCTATCAGCCCCAGCATTTT.

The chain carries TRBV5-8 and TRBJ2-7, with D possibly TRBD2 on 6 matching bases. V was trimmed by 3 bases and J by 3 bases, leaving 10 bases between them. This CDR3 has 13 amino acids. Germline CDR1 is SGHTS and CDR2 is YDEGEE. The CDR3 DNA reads TGTGCCAGCAGCTGGGGCGGGGACTACGAGCAGTACTTC. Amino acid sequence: CASSWGGDYEQYF.

The CDR3 nucleotides read TGTGCCAGCGCCGGGACTAGCGGGAGTGTCGGGGAGCTGTTTTTT. It encodes CASAGTSGSVGELFF. The rearrangement joins TRBV6-5 to TRBJ2-2; 14 positions match TRBD2. With V trimmed by 8 bases and J by 7 bases, 6 bases remained unmatched. The CDR3 consists of 15 residues. Germline loops: CDR1 MNHEY, CDR2 SVGAGI.

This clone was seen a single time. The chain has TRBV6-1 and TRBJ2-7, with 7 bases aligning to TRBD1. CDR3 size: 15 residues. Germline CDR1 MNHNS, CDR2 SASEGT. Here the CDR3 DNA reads TGTGCTACCCGAGGGGGCTACGGGCCCAGTTACGAGCAGTACTTC. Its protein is CATRGGYGPSYEQYF.